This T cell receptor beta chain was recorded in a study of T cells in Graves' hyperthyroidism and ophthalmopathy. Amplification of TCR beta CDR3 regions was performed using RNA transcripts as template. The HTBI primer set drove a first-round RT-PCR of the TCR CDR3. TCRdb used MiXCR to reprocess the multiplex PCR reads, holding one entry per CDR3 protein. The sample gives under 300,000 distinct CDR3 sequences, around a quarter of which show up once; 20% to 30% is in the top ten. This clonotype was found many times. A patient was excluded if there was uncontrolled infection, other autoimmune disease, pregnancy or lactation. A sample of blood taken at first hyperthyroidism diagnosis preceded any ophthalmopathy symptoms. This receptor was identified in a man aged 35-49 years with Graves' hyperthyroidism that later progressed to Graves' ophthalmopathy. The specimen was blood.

CDR3 nucleotide sequence: TGCGCCAGCAGCTTGACACCGCCCAACTATGGCTACACCTTC. The encoded protein is CASSLTPPNYGYTF. The chain is built from TRBV5-1 and TRBJ1-2; D uncertain. V was pared by 1 base and J by 2 bases, with 9 bases between. The V gene's germline CDR1 is SGHRS and CDR2 YFSETQ. The CDR3 extends over 14 amino acids.